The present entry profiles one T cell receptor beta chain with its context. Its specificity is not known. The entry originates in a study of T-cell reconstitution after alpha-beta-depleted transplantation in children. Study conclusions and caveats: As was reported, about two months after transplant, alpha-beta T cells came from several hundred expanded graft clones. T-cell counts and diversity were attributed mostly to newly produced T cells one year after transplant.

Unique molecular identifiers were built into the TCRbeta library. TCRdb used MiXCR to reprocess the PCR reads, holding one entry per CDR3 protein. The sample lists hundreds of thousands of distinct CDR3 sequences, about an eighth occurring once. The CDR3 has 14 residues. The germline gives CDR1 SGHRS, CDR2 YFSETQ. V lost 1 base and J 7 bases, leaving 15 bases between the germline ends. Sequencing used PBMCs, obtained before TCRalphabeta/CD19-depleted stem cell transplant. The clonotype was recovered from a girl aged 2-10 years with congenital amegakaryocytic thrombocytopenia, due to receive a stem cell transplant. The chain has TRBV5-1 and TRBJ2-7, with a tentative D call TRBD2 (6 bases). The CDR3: CASSLTSRVDEQYF. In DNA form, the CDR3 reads TGCGCCAGCAGCTTGACTAGCCGTGTTGATGAGCAGTACTTC.